These 10 T cell receptor beta chains share one sample of origin, sequenced in a study of persistence of HIV-infected CD4 T cells. The libraries were made with immunoSEQ version 4 in survey mode. Method: immunoSEQ multiplex PCR; TCRdb's copy keeps in-frame clones and lacks some. The sample shows about 36,000 clones, about 85% of them seen only once. The antigens for these receptors are not known. Cells were stimulated with overlapping HIV-1 Gag 15-mer peptides. CD40L/CD69 double-negative CD45RO-high memory CD4+ T cells were collected. Specimen: cultured CD4+ T cells from PBMCs, collected from a patient who received antiretroviral therapy. The receptors here all came from an adult with HIV. The donor label of this sample is uncertain.

In this sample, this clone turned up once. The gene calls are TRBV19 and TRBJ2-3, with 7 bases identical to TRBD2. This CDR3 spans 15 amino acids. Germline-derived CDR1 and CDR2 are LNHDA and SQIVND (reference sequence). The trim removed 2 bases at V and 6 bases at J, leaving 8 bases unmatched. The CDR3 loop is CASSIRGDYDDTQYF. The CDR3 region has the DNA TGTGCCAGTAGTATACGGGGGGACTACGATGATACGCAGTATTTT.

This chain links TRBV9 with TRBJ1-5, with D maybe TRBD1 (6 bases). Germline V CDR1 and CDR2: SGDLS, YYNGEE. Deletions cut 7 bases from V and 3 bases from J, with 11 bases between. The CDR3 is made up of 13 amino acids. In nucleotides, the CDR3 is TGTGCCAGCGCTAGGGGGAACAATCAGCCCCAGCATTTT. Its protein product is CASARGNNQPQHF.

The V gene is TRBV7-2, the J gene TRBJ2-4; 9 bases are shared with TRBD2. The CDR3 totals 18 residues. CDR1 and CDR2 from the germline V gene are SGHTA and FQGNSA. The J segment lost 0 bases and the V segment lost 5 bases, leaving 11 bases of the junction unmatched. The CDR3 DNA sequence: TGTGCCAGCAGCCTAAGTGGCGGGGGGGGGATAGCCAAAAACATTCAGTACTTC. Translated: CASSLSGGGGIAKNIQYF.

The chain combines TRBV5-1 with TRBJ1-1, with TRBD1 matching 10 bases. The CDR3 runs 15 residues. V gave up 1 base and J gave up 6 bases; unmatched junction bases: 6. The V gene's germline CDR1 is SGHRS and CDR2 YFSETQ. CDR3 nucleotides: TGCGCCAGCAGCTTGATGGCGGGACAGGGGTCTGAAGCTTTCTTT. Amino acid sequence: CASSLMAGQGSEAFF. The full variable domain, in which reference TRBV5-1 and TRBJ1-1 provide the parts outside the CDR3, is KAGVTQTPRYLIKTRGQQVTLSCSPISGHRSVSWYQQTPGQGLQFLFEYFSETQRNKGNFPGRFSGRQFSNSRSEMNVSTLELGDSALYLCASSLMAGQGSEAFFGQGTRLTVV.

The V and J genes are TRBV6-5 and TRBJ1-1, with 7 nucleotides matching TRBD1. V dropped 6 bases and J dropped 5; count of bases not matched to a gene: 6. The CDR3 covers 13 residues. Per germline, CDR1 MNHEY and CDR2 SVGAGI. The CDR3, as DNA: TGTGCCAGCAGCCGGACAGGCGGGACTGAAGCTTTCTTT. This sequence encodes CASSRTGGTEAFF.

The genes are TRBV5-4 and TRBJ1-1, with a weak D call TRBD1 (6 bases). The CDR3 consists of 15 residues. V lost 8 bases, J lost 4 bases, and 21 bases lay in between. The germline gives CDR1 SGHNT, CDR2 YYREEE (reference sequence). CDR3 in amino acids: CASHGGGGQLTEAFF. For the CDR3, the DNA is TGTGCCAGTCATGGCGGGGGGGGGCAACTCACTGAAGCTTTCTTT.

This clone appeared a single time. The chain links TRBV5-4 to TRBJ1-4; no firm D call. This CDR3 comprises 13 residues. V was cut by 4 bases and J by 8 bases, with 12 bases left in between. Per the germline V gene, CDR1 is SGHNT and CDR2 is YYREEE (reference sequence). CDR3 residues: CASSLSLGEKLFF. CDR3 in DNA: TGTGCCAGCAGCCTTTCGCTCGGGGAAAAACTGTTTTTT.

The chain employs TRBV27 and TRBJ1-2, with D unclear. Germline CDR1 and CDR2: MNHEY and SMNVEV (reference sequence). The CDR3 has 12 residues. The V end lost 6 bases, the J end lost 4 bases, and 9 bases lay between the germline ends. In DNA, the CDR3 is TGTGCCAGCAGGGTAATAGGCTATGGCTACACCTTC. This translates into CASRVIGYGYTF.

This clone was counted only a few times. V and J are TRBV4-2 and TRBJ1-1, with 7 bases identical to TRBD1. Trimming took 1 base from V and 1 from J; bases not matched to a gene: 6. The CDR3 is made up of 16 amino acids. Germline CDR1 is LGHNA and CDR2 is YNFKEQ. CDR3 amino acids: CASSQAQAGGNTEAFF. The CDR3 DNA sequence: TGTGCCAGCAGCCAAGCCCAAGCAGGGGGGAACACTGAAGCTTTCTTT.

The chain employs TRBV24-1 and TRBJ1-4; 9 positions agree with TRBD1. In germline, CDR1 is KGHDR, CDR2 SFDVKD. With V trimmed by 4 bases and J by 7 bases, 6 bases remained unmatched. The CDR3 length is 15 residues. CDR3 residues: CATSDPGTGLEKLFF. CDR3 coding DNA: TGTGCCACCAGTGACCCCGGGACAGGGCTTGAAAAACTGTTTTTT.